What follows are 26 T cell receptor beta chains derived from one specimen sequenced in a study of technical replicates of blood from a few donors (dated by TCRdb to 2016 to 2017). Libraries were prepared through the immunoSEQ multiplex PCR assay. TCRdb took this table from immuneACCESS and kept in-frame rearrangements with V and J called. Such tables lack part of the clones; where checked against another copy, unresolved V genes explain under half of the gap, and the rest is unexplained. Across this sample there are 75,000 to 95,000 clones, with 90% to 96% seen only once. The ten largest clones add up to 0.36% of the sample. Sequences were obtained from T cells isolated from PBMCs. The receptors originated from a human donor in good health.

The CDR3 bases are TGTGCCAGCAGCCATGGACAGATCACAGATACGCAGTATTTT. Protein product: CASSHGQITDTQYF. The J gene is TRBJ2-3, the V gene TRBV7-2; the D gene is possibly TRBD1 (6 bases). The CDR3 is 14 residues long. Deletions cut 5 bases from V and 2 bases from J, with 11 bases between. CDR1 and CDR2 (germline): SGHTA, FQGNSA.

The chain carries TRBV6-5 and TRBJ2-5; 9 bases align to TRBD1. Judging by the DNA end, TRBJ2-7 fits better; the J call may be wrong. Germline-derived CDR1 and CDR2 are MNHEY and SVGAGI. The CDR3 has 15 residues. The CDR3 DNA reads TGTGCCAGCAGTTACTCCCCTACAGGGGGCGTCGAGCAGTACTTC. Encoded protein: CASSYSPTGGVEQYF.

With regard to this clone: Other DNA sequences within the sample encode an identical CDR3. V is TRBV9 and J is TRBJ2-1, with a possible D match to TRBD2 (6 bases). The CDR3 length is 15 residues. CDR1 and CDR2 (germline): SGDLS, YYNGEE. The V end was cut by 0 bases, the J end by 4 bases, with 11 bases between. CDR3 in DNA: TGTGCCAGCAGCGTAGGAAATAGCGGTTACAATGAGCAGTTCTTC. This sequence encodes CASSVGNSGYNEQFF.

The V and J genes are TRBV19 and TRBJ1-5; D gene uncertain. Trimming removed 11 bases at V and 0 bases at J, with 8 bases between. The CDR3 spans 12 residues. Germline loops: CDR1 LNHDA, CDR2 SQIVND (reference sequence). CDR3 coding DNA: TGTGCCGGGCAGAATAGCAATCAGCCCCAGCATTTT. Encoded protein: CAGQNSNQPQHF.

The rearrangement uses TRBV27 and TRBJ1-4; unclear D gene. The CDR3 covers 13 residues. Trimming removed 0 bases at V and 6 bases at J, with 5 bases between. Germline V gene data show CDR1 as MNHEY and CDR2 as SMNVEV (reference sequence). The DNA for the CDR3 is TGTGCCAGCAGTTTATCCCCCGATGAAAAACTGTTTTTT. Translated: CASSLSPDEKLFF.

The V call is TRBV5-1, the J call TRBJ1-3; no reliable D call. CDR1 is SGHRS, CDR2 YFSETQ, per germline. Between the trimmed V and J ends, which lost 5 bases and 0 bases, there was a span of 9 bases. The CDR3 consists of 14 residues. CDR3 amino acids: CASRSESSGNTIYF. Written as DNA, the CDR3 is TGCGCCAGCAGGTCTGAGAGCTCTGGAAACACCATATATTTT. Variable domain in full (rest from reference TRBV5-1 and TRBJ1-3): KAGVTQTPRYLIKTRGQQVTLSCSPISGHRSVSWYQQTPGQGLQFLFEYFSETQRNKGNFPGRFSGRQFSNSRSEMNVSTLELGDSALYLCASRSESSGNTIYFGEGSWLTVV.

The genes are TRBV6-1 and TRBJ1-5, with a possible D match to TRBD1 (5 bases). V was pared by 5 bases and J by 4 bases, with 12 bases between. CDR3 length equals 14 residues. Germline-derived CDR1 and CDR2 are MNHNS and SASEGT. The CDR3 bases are TGTGCCAGCAGTCCAAGTGGACAAAATCAGCCCCAGCATTTT. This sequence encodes CASSPSGQNQPQHF.

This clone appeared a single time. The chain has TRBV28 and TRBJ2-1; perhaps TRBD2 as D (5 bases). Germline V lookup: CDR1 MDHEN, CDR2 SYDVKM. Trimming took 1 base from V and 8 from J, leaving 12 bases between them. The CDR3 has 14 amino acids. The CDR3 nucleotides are TGTGCCAGCAGTTTATATAGGAGGTCCGATGAGCAGTTCTTC. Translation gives CASSLYRRSDEQFF.

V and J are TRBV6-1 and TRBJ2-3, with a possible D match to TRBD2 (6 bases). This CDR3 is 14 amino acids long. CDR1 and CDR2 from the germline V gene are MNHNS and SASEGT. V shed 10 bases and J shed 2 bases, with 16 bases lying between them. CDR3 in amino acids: CATDPGLNTDTQYF. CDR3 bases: TGTGCCACTGACCCGGGACTGAACACAGATACGCAGTATTTT.

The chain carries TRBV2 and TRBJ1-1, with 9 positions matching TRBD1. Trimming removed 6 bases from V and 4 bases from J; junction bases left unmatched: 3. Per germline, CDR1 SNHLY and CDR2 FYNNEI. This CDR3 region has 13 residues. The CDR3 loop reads CASRATGGTEAFF. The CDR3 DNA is TGTGCCAGCAGGGCGACAGGGGGCACTGAAGCTTTCTTT.

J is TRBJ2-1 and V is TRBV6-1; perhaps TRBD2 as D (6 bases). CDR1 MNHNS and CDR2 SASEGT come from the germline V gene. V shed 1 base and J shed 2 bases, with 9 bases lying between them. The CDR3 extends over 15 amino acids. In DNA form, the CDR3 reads TGTGCCAGCAGTGAAGTTAGACTAGCCTACAATGAGCAGTTCTTC. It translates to CASSEVRLAYNEQFF.

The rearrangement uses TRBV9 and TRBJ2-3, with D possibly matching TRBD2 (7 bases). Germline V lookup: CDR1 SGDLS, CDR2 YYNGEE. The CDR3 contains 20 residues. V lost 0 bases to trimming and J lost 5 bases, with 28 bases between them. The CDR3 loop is CASSVEPRGGGTGTQDTQYF. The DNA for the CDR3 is TGTGCCAGCAGCGTAGAGCCCAGGGGAGGGGGGACTGGAACCCAAGATACGCAGTATTTT.

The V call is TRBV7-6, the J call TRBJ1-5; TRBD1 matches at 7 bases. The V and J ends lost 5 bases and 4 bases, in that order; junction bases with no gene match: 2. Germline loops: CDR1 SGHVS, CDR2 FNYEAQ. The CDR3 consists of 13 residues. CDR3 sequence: CASSGTENQPQHF. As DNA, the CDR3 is TGTGCCAGCAGCGGGACAGAGAATCAGCCCCAGCATTTT.

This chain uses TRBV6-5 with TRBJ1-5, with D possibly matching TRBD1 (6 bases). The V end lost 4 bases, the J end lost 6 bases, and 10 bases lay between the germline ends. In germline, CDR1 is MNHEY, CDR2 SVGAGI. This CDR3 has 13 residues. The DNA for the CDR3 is TGTGCCAGCAGTTGGACAGCTTTTCAGCCCCAGCATTTT. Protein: CASSWTAFQPQHF.

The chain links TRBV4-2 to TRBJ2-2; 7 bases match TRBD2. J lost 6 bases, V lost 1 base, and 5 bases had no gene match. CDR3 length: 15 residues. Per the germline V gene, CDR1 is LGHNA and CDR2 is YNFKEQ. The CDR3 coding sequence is TGTGCCAGCAGCCAAGTTCAGCGGGATGCCGGGGAGCTGTTTTTT. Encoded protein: CASSQVQRDAGELFF.

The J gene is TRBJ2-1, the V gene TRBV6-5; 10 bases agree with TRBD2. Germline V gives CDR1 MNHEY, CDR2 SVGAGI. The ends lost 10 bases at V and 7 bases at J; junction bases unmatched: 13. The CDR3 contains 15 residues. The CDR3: CATHSGLAGANEQFF. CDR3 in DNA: TGTGCCACCCATAGCGGTCTAGCGGGAGCTAATGAGCAGTTCTTC.

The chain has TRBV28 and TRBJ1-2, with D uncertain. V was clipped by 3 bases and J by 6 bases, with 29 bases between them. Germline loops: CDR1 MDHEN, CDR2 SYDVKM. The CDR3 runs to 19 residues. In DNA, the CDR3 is TGTGCCAGCAGTTTCCCTCAGTGGTACGACGTTACAACGAGGGATGGCTACACCTTC. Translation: CASSFPQWYDVTTRDGYTF.

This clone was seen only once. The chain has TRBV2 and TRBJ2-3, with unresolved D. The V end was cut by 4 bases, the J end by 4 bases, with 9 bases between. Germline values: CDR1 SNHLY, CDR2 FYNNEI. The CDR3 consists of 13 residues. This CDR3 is CASSAQFSDTQYF. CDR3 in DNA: TGTGCCAGCAGTGCACAGTTCTCAGATACGCAGTATTTT.

The CDR3 nucleotides are TGTGCCAGCAGCTCCCGAGGACTAGCGGGAGGGCCGGTCTACGAGCAGTACTTC. Protein sequence: CASSSRGLAGGPVYEQYF. This rearrangement joins TRBV7-2 to TRBJ2-7, with 15 bases identical to TRBD2. Trimming at V came to 4 bases and at J to 3 bases, leaving 10 bases not matched to a gene. The CDR3 extends over 18 amino acids. The V gene's germline CDR1 is SGHTA and CDR2 FQGNSA.

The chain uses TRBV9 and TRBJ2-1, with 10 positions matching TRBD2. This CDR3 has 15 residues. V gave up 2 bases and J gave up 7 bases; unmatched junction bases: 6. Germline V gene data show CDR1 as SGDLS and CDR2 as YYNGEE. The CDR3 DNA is TGTGCCAGCAGCGTTACTAGCGGGATTGGGAATGAGCAGTTCTTC. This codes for CASSVTSGIGNEQFF. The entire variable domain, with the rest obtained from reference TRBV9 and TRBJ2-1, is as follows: DSGVTQTPKHLITATGQRVTLRCSPRSGDLSVYWYQQSLDQGLQFLIQYYNGEERAKGNILERFSAQQFPDLHSELNLSSLELGDSALYFCASSVTSGIGNEQFFGPGTRLTVL.

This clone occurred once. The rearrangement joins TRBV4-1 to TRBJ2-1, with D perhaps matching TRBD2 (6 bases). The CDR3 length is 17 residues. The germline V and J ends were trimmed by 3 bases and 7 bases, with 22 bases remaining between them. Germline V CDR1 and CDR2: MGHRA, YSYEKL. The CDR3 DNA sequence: TGCGCCAGCAGCCAGGATCCGGTGGCGGGACGTTTGAATGAGCAGTTCTTC. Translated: CASSQDPVAGRLNEQFF.

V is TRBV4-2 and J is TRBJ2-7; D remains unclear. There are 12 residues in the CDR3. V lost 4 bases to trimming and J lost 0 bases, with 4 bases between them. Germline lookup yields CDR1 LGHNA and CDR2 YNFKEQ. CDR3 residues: CASSPSSYEQYF. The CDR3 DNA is TGTGCCAGCAGCCCTAGCTCCTACGAGCAGTACTTC.

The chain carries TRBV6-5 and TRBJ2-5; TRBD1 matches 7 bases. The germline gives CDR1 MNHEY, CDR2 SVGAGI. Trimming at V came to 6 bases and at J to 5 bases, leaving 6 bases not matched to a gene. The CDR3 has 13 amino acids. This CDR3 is CASSQTGRETQYF. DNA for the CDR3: TGTGCCAGCAGCCAGACAGGGCGGGAGACCCAGTACTTC.

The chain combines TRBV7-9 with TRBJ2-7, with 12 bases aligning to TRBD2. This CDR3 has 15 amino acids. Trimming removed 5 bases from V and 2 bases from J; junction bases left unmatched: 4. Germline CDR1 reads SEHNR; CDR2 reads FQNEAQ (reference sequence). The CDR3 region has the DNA TGTGCCAGCAGCCTATCTAGCGGGAGGGCCTACGAGCAGTACTTC. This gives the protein CASSLSSGRAYEQYF.

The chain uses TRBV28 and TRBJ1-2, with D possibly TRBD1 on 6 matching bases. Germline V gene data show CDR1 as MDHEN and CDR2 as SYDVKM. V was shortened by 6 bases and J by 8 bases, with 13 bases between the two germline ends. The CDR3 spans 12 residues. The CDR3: CASSRGARGYTF. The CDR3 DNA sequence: TGTGCCAGCAGCCGGGGGGCGCGAGGCTACACCTTC.

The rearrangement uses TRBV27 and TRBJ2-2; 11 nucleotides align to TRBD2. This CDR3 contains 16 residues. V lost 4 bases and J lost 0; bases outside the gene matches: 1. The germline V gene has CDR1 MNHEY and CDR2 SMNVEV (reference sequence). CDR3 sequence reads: CASSYSGRANTGELFF. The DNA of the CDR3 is TGTGCCAGCAGTTATAGCGGGAGGGCGAACACCGGGGAGCTGTTTTTT.